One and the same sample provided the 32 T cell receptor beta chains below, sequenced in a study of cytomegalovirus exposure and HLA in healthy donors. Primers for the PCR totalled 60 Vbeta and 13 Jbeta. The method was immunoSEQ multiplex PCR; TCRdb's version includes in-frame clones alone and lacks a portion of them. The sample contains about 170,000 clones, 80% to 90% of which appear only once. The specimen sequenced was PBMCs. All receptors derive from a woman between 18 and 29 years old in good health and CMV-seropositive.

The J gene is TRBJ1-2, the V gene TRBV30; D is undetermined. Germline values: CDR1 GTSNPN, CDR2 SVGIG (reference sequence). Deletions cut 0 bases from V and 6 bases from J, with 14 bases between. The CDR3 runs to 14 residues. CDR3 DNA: TGTGCCTGGAGTGTGACTGTTCGAGGGAATGGCTACACCTTC. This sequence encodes CAWSVTVRGNGYTF.

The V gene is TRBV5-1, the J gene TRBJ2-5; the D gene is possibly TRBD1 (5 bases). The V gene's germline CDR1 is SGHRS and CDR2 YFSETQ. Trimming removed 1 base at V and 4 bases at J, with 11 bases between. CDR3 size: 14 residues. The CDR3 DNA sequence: TGCGCCAGCAGCTTGAAGGCAGGGTCAGAGACCCAGTACTTC. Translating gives CASSLKAGSETQYF. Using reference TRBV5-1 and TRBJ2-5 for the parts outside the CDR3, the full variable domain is KAGVTQTPRYLIKTRGQQVTLSCSPISGHRSVSWYQQTPGQGLQFLFEYFSETQRNKGNFPGRFSGRQFSNSRSEMNVSTLELGDSALYLCASSLKAGSETQYFGPGTRLLVL.

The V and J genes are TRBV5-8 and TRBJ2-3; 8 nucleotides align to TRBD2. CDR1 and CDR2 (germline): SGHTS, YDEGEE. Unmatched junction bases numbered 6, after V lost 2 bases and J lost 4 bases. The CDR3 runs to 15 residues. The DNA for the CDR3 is TGTGCCAGCAGCTTTCCGGCGGGGGGTGCAGATACGCAGTATTTT. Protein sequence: CASSFPAGGADTQYF.

The CDR3 coding sequence is TGTGCCAGCAGTGAACAGACATATGGCGGCTACACCTTC. Translation gives CASSEQTYGGYTF. The chain carries TRBV6-1 and TRBJ1-2; D unresolved. V was clipped by 2 bases and J by 8 bases, with 12 bases between them. CDR1 is MNHNS, CDR2 SASEGT, per germline. This CDR3 comprises 13 residues.

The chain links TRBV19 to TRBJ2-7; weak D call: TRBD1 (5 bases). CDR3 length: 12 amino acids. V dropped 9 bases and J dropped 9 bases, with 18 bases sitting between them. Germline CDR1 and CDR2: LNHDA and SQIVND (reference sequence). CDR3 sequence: CASPLDRRAQYF. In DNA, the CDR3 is TGTGCCAGCCCGCTTGACAGAAGGGCGCAGTACTTC.

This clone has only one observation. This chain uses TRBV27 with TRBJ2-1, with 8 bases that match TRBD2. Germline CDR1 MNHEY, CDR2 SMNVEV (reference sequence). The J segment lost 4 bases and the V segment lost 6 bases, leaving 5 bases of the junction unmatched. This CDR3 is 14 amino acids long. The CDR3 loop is CASSVGTSYNEQFF. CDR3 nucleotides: TGTGCCAGCAGCGTAGGGACTAGTTACAATGAGCAGTTCTTC.

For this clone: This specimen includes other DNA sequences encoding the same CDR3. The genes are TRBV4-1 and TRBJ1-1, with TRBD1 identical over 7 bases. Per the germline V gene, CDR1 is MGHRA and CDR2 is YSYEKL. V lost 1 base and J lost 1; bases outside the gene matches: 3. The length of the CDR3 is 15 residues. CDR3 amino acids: CASSQGTGGNTEAFF. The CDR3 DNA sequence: TGCGCCAGCAGCCAAGGGACAGGAGGGAACACTGAAGCTTTCTTT.

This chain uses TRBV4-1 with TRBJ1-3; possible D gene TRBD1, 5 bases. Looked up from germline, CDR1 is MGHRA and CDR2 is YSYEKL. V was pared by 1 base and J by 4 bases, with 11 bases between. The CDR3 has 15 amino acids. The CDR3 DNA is TGCGCCAGCAGCCAAGTGTCAGGGAGGGGAAACACCATATATTTT. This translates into CASSQVSGRGNTIYF.

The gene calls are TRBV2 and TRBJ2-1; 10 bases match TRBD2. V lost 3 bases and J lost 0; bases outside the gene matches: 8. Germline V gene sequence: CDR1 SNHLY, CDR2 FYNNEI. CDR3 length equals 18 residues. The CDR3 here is CASSERASGGFSYNEQFF. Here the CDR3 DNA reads TGTGCCAGCAGTGAGAGGGCTAGCGGGGGTTTCTCCTACAATGAGCAGTTCTTC.

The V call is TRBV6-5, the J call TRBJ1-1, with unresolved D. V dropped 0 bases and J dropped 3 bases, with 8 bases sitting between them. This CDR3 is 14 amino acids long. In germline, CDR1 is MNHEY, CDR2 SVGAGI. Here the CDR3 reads CASSYSNGDTEAFF. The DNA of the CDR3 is TGTGCCAGCAGTTACTCGAACGGGGACACTGAAGCTTTCTTT.

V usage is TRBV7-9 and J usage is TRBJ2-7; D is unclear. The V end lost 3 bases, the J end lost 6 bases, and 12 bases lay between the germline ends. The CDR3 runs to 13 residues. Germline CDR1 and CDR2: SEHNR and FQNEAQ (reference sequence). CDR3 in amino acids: CASSFTGGGEQYF. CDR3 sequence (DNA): TGTGCCAGCAGCTTTACCGGTGGTGGCGAGCAGTACTTC.

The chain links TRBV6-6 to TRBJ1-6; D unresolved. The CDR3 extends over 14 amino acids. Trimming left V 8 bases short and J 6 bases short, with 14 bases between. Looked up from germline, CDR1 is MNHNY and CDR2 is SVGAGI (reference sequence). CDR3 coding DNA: TGTGCCAGCGCAGACCCACTAATTAATTCACCCCTCCACTTT. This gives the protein CASADPLINSPLHF.

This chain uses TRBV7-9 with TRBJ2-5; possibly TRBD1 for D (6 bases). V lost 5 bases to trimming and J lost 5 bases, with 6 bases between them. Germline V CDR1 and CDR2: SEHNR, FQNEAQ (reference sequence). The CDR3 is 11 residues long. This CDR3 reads CASSQGETQYF. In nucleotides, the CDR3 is TGTGCCAGCAGCCAGGGGGAGACCCAGTACTTC.

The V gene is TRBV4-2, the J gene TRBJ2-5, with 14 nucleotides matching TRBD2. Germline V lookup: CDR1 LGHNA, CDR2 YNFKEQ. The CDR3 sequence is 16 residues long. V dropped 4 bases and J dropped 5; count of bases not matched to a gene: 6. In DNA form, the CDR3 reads TGTGCCAGCAGCCCCCTGACTAGCGGGGGGGCGGAGACCCAGTACTTC. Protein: CASSPLTSGGAETQYF.

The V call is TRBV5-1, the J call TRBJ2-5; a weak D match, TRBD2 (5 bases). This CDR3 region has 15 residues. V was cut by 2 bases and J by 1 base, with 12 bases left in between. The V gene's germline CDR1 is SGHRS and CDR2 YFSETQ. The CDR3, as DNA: TGCGCCAGCAGCTTTGGAGGTGGGAGCCAAGAGACCCAGTACTTC. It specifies CASSFGGGSQETQYF.

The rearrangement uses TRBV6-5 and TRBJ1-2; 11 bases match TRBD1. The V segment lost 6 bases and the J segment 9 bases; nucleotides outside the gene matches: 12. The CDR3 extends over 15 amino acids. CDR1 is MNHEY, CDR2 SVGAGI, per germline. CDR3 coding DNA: TGTGCCAGCAGGCAACCCGGGACAGGGGGTGATCGCTACACCTTC. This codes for CASRQPGTGGDRYTF.

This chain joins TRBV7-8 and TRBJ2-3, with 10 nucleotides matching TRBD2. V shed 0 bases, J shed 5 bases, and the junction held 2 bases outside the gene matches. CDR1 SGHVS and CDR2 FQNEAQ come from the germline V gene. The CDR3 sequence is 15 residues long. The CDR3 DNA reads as TGTGCCAGCAGCTTAGCGAGCGGGGGGGTAGATACGCAGTATTTT. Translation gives CASSLASGGVDTQYF.

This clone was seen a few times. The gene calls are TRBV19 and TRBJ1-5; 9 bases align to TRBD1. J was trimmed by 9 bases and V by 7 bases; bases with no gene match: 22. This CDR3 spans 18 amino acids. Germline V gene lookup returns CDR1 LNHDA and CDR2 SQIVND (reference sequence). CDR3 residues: CASTSIAGRDRASRPQHF. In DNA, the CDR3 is TGTGCCAGTACCAGTATCGCGGGTAGGGACAGGGCGTCGCGGCCCCAGCATTTT.

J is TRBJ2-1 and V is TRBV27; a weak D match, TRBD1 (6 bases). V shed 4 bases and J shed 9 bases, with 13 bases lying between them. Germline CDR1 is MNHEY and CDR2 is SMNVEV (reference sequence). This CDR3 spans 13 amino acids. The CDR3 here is CASSSTQGSEQFF. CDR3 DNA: TGTGCCAGCAGTTCAACTCAGGGGTCTGAGCAGTTCTTC.

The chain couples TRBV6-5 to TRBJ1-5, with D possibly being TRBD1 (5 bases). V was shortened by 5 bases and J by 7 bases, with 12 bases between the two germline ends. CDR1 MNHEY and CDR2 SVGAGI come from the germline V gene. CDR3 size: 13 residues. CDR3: CASSIGTEQPQHF. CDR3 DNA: TGTGCCAGCAGTATCGGGACTGAACAGCCCCAGCATTTT.

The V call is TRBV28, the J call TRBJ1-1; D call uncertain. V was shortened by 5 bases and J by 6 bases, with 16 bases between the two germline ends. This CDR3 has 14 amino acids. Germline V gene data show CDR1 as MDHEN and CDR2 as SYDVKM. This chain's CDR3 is CASSLPSGPAEAFF. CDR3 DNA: TGTGCCAGCAGTCTACCCTCCGGTCCTGCTGAAGCTTTCTTT.

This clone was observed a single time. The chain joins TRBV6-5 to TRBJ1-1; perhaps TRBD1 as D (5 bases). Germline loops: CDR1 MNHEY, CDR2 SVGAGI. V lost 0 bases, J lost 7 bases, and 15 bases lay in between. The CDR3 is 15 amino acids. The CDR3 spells CASSYSSWGRDEAFF. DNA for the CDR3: TGTGCCAGCAGTTACTCCAGTTGGGGCAGGGATGAAGCTTTCTTT.

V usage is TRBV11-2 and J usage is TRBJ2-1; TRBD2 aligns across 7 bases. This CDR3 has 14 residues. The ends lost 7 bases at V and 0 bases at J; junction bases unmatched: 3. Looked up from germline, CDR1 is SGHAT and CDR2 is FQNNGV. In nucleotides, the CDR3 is TGTGCCAGCACTAGCGGTAGCTCCTACAATGAGCAGTTCTTC. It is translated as CASTSGSSYNEQFF.

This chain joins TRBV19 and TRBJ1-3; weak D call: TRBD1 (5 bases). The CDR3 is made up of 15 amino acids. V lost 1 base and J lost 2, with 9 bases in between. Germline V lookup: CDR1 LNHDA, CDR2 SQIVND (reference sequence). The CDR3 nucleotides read TGTGCCAGTAGTATAGGTAGGGGTCCTGGAAACACCATATATTTT. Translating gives CASSIGRGPGNTIYF. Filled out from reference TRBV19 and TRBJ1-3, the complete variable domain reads DGGITQSPKYLFRKEGQNVTLSCEQNLNHDAMYWYRQDPGQGLRLIYYSQIVNDFQKGDIAEGYSVSREKKESFPLTVTSAQKNPTAFYLCASSIGRGPGNTIYFGEGSWLTVV.

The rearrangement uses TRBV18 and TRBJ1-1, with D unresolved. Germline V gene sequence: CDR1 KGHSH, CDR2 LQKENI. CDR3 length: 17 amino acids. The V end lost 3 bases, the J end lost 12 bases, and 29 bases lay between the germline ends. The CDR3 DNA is TGTGCCAGCTCACCCCGCATTTCAAGGACTGTTACACGGATTCCTTTCTTT. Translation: CASSPRISRTVTRIPFF.

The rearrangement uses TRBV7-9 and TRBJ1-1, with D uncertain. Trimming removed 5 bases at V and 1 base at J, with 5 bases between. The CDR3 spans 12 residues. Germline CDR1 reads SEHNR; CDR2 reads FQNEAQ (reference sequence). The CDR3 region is CASSTGNTEAFF. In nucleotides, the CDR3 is TGTGCCAGCAGCACGGGGAACACTGAAGCTTTCTTT.

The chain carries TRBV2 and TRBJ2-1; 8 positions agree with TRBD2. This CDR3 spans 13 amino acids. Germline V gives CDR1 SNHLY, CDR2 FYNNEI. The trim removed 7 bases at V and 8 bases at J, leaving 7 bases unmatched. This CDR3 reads CASMGLENDEQFF. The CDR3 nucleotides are TGTGCCAGCATGGGACTAGAAAATGATGAGCAGTTCTTC.

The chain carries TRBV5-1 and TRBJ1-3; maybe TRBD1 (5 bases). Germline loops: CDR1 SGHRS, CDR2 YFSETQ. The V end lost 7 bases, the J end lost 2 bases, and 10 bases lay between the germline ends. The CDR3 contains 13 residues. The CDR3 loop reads CASGATAGNTIYF. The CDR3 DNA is TGCGCCAGCGGGGCGACAGCTGGAAACACCATATATTTT.

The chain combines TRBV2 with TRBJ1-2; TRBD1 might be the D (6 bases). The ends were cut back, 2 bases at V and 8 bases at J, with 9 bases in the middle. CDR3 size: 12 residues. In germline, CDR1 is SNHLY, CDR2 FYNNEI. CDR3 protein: CASSEWGGGYTF. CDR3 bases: TGTGCCAGCAGTGAATGGGGGGGCGGCTACACCTTC.

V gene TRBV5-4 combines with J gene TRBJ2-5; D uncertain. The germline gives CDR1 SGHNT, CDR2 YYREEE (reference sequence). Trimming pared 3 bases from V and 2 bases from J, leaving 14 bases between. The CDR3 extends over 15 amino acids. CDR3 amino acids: CASSYNPDWQETQYF. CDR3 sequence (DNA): TGTGCCAGCAGCTACAACCCAGACTGGCAAGAGACCCAGTACTTC. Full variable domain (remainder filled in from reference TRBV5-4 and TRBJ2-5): ETGVTQSPTHLIKTRGQQVTLRCSSQSGHNTVSWYQQALGQGPQFIFQYYREEENGRGNFPPRFSGLQFPNYSSELNVNALELDDSALYLCASSYNPDWQETQYFGPGTRLLVL.

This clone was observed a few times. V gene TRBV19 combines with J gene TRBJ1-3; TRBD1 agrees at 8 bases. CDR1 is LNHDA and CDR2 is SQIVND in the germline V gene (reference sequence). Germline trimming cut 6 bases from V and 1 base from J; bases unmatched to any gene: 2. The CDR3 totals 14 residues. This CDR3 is CASRRTGSGNTIYF. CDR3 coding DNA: TGTGCCAGTAGGCGGACAGGGTCTGGAAACACCATATATTTT.

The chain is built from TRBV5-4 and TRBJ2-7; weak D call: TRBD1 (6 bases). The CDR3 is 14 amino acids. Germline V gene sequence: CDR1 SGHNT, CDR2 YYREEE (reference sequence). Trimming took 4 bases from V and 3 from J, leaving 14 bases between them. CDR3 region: CASSQDSDNYEQYF. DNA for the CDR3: TGTGCCAGCAGCCAGGACAGTGATAACTACGAGCAGTACTTC.